Listed here are 9 T cell receptor beta chains from one sample, sequenced in a study of ipilimumab plus nivolumab after autologous stem cell transplantation. Libraries were prepared by immunoSEQ multiplex PCR; TCRdb keeps only in-frame clonotypes and omits some of them. This table holds about 20,000 clones, nearly 75% found once. The source material was PBMCs, sampled in a trial of ipilimumab plus nivolumab as post-transplant consolidation. The receptors shown here come from a male donor with diffuse large B-cell lymphoma.

V and J are TRBV15 and TRBJ2-7; 8 bases agree with TRBD2. The V gene end was trimmed by 1 base and the J gene end by 0 bases; junction bases not matched to a gene: 5. CDR1 is LNHNV and CDR2 is YYDKDF in the germline V gene (reference sequence). The CDR3 has 16 amino acids. The DNA of the CDR3 is TGTGCCACCAGCAGAGGGATTAGCGGGGTCTCCTACGAGCAGTACTTC. This sequence encodes CATSRGISGVSYEQYF.

The CDR3 spells CASTTVEGGTGELFF. CDR3 sequence (DNA): TGTGCCAGCACCACGGTGGAAGGTGGCACCGGGGAGCTGTTTTTT. The chain uses TRBV27 and TRBJ2-2, with D unclear. The CDR3 totals 15 residues. V was trimmed by 7 bases and J by 4 bases, leaving 16 bases between them. The germline V gene has CDR1 MNHEY and CDR2 SMNVEV (reference sequence).

The chain combines TRBV7-3 with TRBJ1-2, with D possibly TRBD1 on 5 matching bases. The CDR3 length is 16 residues. With 5 bases removed from V and 0 bases from J, the gap between germline ends came to 16 bases. The V gene's germline CDR1 is SGHTA and CDR2 FQGTGA. The CDR3 bases are TGTGCCAGCAGCCGTACCGGGACCGAAGCTAACTATGGCTACACCTTC. Protein: CASSRTGTEANYGYTF.

V and J are TRBV11-3 and TRBJ2-1, with 7 bases lining up with TRBD2. After removal of 3 bases from V and 2 bases from J, the junction contained 4 bases not matched to a gene. In germline, CDR1 is SGHNT, CDR2 YENEEA. This CDR3 has 15 amino acids. For the CDR3, the DNA is TGTGCCAGCAGCTTTGGGAGGGAGCCCTACAATGAGCAGTTCTTC. This sequence encodes CASSFGREPYNEQFF.

This clone showed up just a few times. V and J are TRBV5-1 and TRBJ1-6; the D gene is possibly TRBD1 (6 bases). The ends were cut back, 2 bases at V and 8 bases at J, with 11 bases in the middle. The germline gives CDR1 SGHRS, CDR2 YFSETQ. The CDR3 spans 14 residues. The CDR3 loop reads CASSLGGLDSPLHF. In DNA, the CDR3 is TGCGCCAGCAGCTTAGGGGGGCTGGATTCACCCCTCCACTTT. Supplemented by reference TRBV5-1 and TRBJ1-6, the full variable domain reads KAGVTQTPRYLIKTRGQQVTLSCSPISGHRSVSWYQQTPGQGLQFLFEYFSETQRNKGNFPGRFSGRQFSNSRSEMNVSTLELGDSALYLCASSLGGLDSPLHFGNGTRLTVT.

This clone was detected only a few times. The chain uses TRBV7-9 and TRBJ2-1; 10 positions agree with TRBD2. The CDR3 contains 15 residues. CDR1 and CDR2 (germline): SEHNR, FQNEAQ (reference sequence). V lost 7 bases and J lost 8; bases outside the gene matches: 11. CDR3 residues: CASILGIAGGDEQFF. Written as DNA, the CDR3 is TGTGCCAGCATCCTGGGAATAGCGGGAGGAGATGAGCAGTTCTTC.

The chain employs TRBV11-1 and TRBJ2-3, with D possibly TRBD2 on 5 matching bases. Germline V lookup: CDR1 SGHAT, CDR2 FQDESV (reference sequence). The CDR3 consists of 12 residues. V was pared by 4 bases and J by 6 bases, with 8 bases between. The CDR3 DNA follows: TGTGCCAGCAGCTCGGGATCCGATACGCAGTATTTT. Residues: CASSSGSDTQYF.

This clone was detected only a few times. The rearrangement uses TRBV18 and TRBJ2-6; possible D gene TRBD2, 6 bases. Germline CDR1 and CDR2: KGHSH and LQKENI. The CDR3 sequence is 16 residues long. Trimming stripped 3 bases from V and 0 bases from J, with 9 bases between. Here the CDR3 reads CASSPRGNSGANVLTF. CDR3 sequence (DNA): TGTGCCAGCTCACCTCGGGGGAACTCTGGGGCCAACGTCCTGACTTTC.

This sequence joins TRBV5-1 and TRBJ2-3; 8 bases match TRBD2. Germline CDR1 is SGHRS and CDR2 is YFSETQ. The CDR3 consists of 15 residues. Trimming removed 7 bases from V and 1 base from J; junction bases left unmatched: 8. The CDR3 spells CASRPPGLGTDTQYF. CDR3 DNA: TGCGCCAGCCGACCACCGGGACTAGGCACAGATACGCAGTATTTT.